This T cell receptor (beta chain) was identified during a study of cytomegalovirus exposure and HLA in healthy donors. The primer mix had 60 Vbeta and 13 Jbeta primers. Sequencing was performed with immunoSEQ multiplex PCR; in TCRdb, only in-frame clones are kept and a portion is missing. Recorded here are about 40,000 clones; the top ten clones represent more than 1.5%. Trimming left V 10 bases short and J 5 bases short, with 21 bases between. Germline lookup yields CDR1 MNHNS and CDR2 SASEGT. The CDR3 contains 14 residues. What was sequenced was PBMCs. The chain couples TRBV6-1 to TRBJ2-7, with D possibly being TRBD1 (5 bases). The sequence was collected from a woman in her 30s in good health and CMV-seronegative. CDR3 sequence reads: CATLGWGTPDEQYF. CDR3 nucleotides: TGTGCCACCTTAGGGTGGGGCACCCCAGACGAGCAGTACTTC.